The 20 T cell receptor beta chains below all came from one sample that was sequenced in a study of cytomegalovirus exposure and HLA in healthy donors. 60 Vbeta and 13 Jbeta primers were used in PCR. The method was immunoSEQ multiplex PCR; TCRdb's version includes in-frame clones alone and lacks a portion of them. The sample contains around 110,000 clones, approximately 9.4% of which appear only once. The specimen was PBMCs. Every receptor here comes from a man aged 25 to 40 in good health and CMV-seronegative.

The chain links TRBV5-4 to TRBJ1-1; D is ambiguous. Germline V CDR1 and CDR2: SGHNT, YYREEE (reference sequence). The CDR3 runs to 13 residues. V was trimmed by 9 bases and J by 1 base, leaving 13 bases between them. The CDR3 is CATNRRQNTEAFF. CDR3 bases: TGTGCCACAAACCGAAGACAGAACACTGAAGCTTTCTTT. The full variable domain, in which reference TRBV5-4 and TRBJ1-1 provide the parts outside the CDR3, is ETGVTQSPTHLIKTRGQQVTLRCSSQSGHNTVSWYQQALGQGPQFIFQYYREEENGRGNFPPRFSGLQFPNYSSELNVNALELDDSALYLCATNRRQNTEAFFGQGTRLTVV.

The V and J genes are TRBV6-1 and TRBJ2-1, with a tentative D call TRBD2 (6 bases). Trimming shortened V by 6 bases and J by 5 bases, and 17 bases separated the two germline ends. Germline V gene sequence: CDR1 MNHNS, CDR2 SASEGT. CDR3 size: 15 residues. CDR3 nucleotide sequence: TGTGCCAGCAGCAGGCGGGGCGGGGAAAACAATGAGCAGTTCTTC. It yields the protein CASSRRGGENNEQFF.

This clone was counted only a few times. The V call is TRBV14, the J call TRBJ1-2; TRBD1 matches at 7 bases. Looked up from germline, CDR1 is SGHDN and CDR2 is FVKESK. V gave up 4 bases and J gave up 3 bases; unmatched junction bases: 5. The CDR3 consists of 14 residues. The CDR3 bases are TGTGCCAGCAGCCTCGACAGGGTTGACTATGGCTACACCTTC. It is translated as CASSLDRVDYGYTF.

This chain connects TRBV5-4 to TRBJ1-2; the match to TRBD1 covers 9 bases. There are 16 residues in the CDR3. V was pared by 4 bases and J by 5 bases, with 12 bases of the junction left unmatched. CDR1 and CDR2 (germline): SGHNT, YYREEE (reference sequence). CDR3 amino acids: CASSLNPGQGRYGYTF. CDR3 DNA sequence: TGTGCCAGCAGCCTAAACCCGGGACAGGGTCGTTATGGCTACACCTTC.

In its sample, this clone was seen a few times. The rearrangement uses TRBV27 and TRBJ1-4; D gene ambiguous. The CDR3 length is 15 residues. V lost 5 bases to trimming and J lost 2 bases, with 12 bases between them. Per germline, CDR1 MNHEY and CDR2 SMNVEV (reference sequence). The CDR3: CASSPSVPTNEKLFF. In nucleotides, the CDR3 is TGTGCCAGCAGTCCCTCGGTCCCTACTAATGAAAAACTGTTTTTT.

Turning to this clone: At one of its ends the junction is not consistent with the germline gene, which may arise from a read error. The J gene is TRBJ1-5, the V gene TRBV5-1, with 7 bases matching TRBD1. The CDR3 extends over 14 amino acids. Germline CDR1 and CDR2: SGHRS and YFSETQ. The CDR3 nucleotides read TGCGCCAGCAGTTTGGGACAGCTCAATCAGCCCCAGCATTTT. As protein: CASSLGQLNQPQHF.

The V gene is TRBV19, the J gene TRBJ2-1; 8 nucleotides agree with TRBD2. The CDR3 consists of 15 residues. V lost 1 base and J lost 7; bases outside the gene matches: 6. Germline CDR1 LNHDA, CDR2 SQIVND (reference sequence). The CDR3 DNA reads as TGTGCCAGTAGTATAGCGGGGGGGACTTGGAATGAGCAGTTCTTC. Its translation is CASSIAGGTWNEQFF.

This clone was picked up a small number of times. The chain carries TRBV5-6 and TRBJ1-1; TRBD1 aligns across 10 bases. The germline gives CDR1 SGHDT, CDR2 YYEEEE. This CDR3 is 14 amino acids long. Trimming cost V 3 bases and J 3 bases; bases outside gene matches: 2. The CDR3 protein is CASSWGTGDTEAFF. DNA for the CDR3: TGTGCCAGCAGCTGGGGGACAGGGGACACTGAAGCTTTCTTT.

The rearrangement links TRBV5-6 to TRBJ1-1; tentatively, D is TRBD1 (5 bases). The CDR3 is 13 amino acids. The ends were cut back, 0 bases at V and 7 bases at J, with 10 bases in the middle. Looked up from germline, CDR1 is SGHDT and CDR2 is YYEEEE. The CDR3 region is CASSLGARGEAFF. In nucleotides, the CDR3 is TGTGCCAGCAGCTTGGGGGCTAGGGGTGAAGCTTTCTTT.

A few counts support this clone. The chain links TRBV10-2 to TRBJ1-1, with no clear D. V was clipped by 0 bases and J by 6 bases, with 8 bases between them. Germline CDR1 WSHSY, CDR2 SAAADI. The length of the CDR3 is 13 residues. CDR3 bases: TGCGCCAGCAGTGAGTCGGAGAGGGCTGAAGCTTTCTTT. Translating it yields CASSESERAEAFF.

The sample holds a few counts of this clone. V and J are TRBV7-8 and TRBJ2-5; 7 nucleotides match TRBD1. This CDR3 comprises 17 residues. Germline CDR1 SGHVS, CDR2 FQNEAQ. V shed 0 bases, J shed 2 bases, and the junction held 9 bases outside the gene matches. The DNA of the CDR3 is TGTGCCAGCAGCTTAGCGGACACAGGGGCCTTTCAAGAGACCCAGTACTTC. Its translation: CASSLADTGAFQETQYF.

This clone occurred a few times. The V and J genes are TRBV27 and TRBJ2-3, with TRBD2 matching over 7 bases. This CDR3 has 14 amino acids. J lost 0 bases, V lost 5 bases, and 2 bases had no gene match. Germline CDR1 and CDR2: MNHEY and SMNVEV (reference sequence). The CDR3 DNA reads TGTGCCAGCAGTCCGCGGGGGAGCACAGATACGCAGTATTTT. Amino acid sequence: CASSPRGSTDTQYF.

The chain employs TRBV7-6 and TRBJ1-4, with TRBD1 identical over 7 bases. The CDR3 is made up of 17 amino acids. V lost 1 base, J lost 0 bases, and 5 bases stayed unmatched. CDR1 is SGHVS, CDR2 FNYEAQ, per germline. The CDR3 loop is CASSLGQGRTTNEKLFF. CDR3 sequence (DNA): TGTGCCAGCAGCTTAGGACAGGGCAGGACAACTAATGAAAAACTGTTTTTT.

This clone was recorded a few times. V usage is TRBV4-2 and J usage is TRBJ2-7; 9 bases fit TRBD2. The germline V gene has CDR1 LGHNA and CDR2 YNFKEQ. The V gene end was trimmed by 5 bases and the J gene end by 0 bases; junction bases not matched to a gene: 2. The CDR3 consists of 14 residues. In DNA form, the CDR3 reads TGTGCCAGCAGCAAGACTAGCGGCTCCTACGAGCAGTACTTC. Its translation: CASSKTSGSYEQYF.

The chain carries TRBV7-3 and TRBJ2-1; D remains ambiguous. The CDR3 spans 13 residues. Germline CDR1 and CDR2: SGHTA and FQGTGA. Trimming removed 5 bases from V and 7 bases from J, with 12 bases in between. The chain's CDR3 is CASSVSLVNEQFF. CDR3 DNA: TGTGCCAGCAGCGTATCCCTAGTGAATGAGCAGTTCTTC.

This clone has more than one count but fewer than ten. V is TRBV28 and J is TRBJ1-2, with D possibly TRBD1 on 6 matching bases. The V gene lost 9 bases and the J gene lost 8 bases, with 16 bases spanning the gap. CDR1 is MDHEN, CDR2 SYDVKM, per germline. This CDR3 is 12 amino acids long. CDR3 loop: CASTTGPWGYTF. The CDR3 nucleotides read TGTGCCAGTACGACAGGCCCCTGGGGCTACACCTTC.

This sequence joins TRBV9 and TRBJ2-7; maybe TRBD2 (6 bases). The CDR3 extends over 15 amino acids. The germline V gene encodes CDR1 SGDLS and CDR2 YYNGEE. The V gene lost 4 bases and the J gene lost 5 bases, with 19 bases spanning the gap. This chain's CDR3 is CASSTGPSWEDEQYF. The CDR3 DNA reads TGTGCCAGCAGCACGGGGCCCTCATGGGAGGACGAGCAGTACTTC.

This clone was detected only a few times. CDR3 amino acids: CSAGGGLEQYF. Written as DNA, the CDR3 is TGCAGCGCCGGGGGGGGGCTTGAGCAGTACTTC. The genes are TRBV29-1 and TRBJ2-7; 8 nucleotides align to TRBD2. The germline V gene has CDR1 SQVTM and CDR2 ANQGSEA. The CDR3 loop spans 11 amino acids. Trimming removed 7 bases from V and 7 bases from J; junction bases left unmatched: 6.

This clone was observed a handful of times. The genes are TRBV29-1 and TRBJ1-3; maybe TRBD1 (5 bases). Trimming shortened V by 0 bases and J by 8 bases, and 11 bases separated the two germline ends. Germline V lookup: CDR1 SQVTM, CDR2 ANQGSEA. The CDR3 is 13 residues long. CDR3: CSVEDGGRDTIYF. CDR3 DNA: TGCAGCGTTGAAGATGGGGGGAGGGACACCATATATTTT.

The gene calls are TRBV20-1 and TRBJ2-1; D unclear. Germline CDR1 reads DFQATT; CDR2 reads SNEGSKA (reference sequence). The CDR3 is 11 amino acids. Trimming took off 3 bases at V and 5 bases at J, with 5 bases between the two ends. The CDR3 sequence is CSASRDNEQFF. As DNA, the CDR3 is TGCAGTGCTAGCCGGGACAATGAGCAGTTCTTC.